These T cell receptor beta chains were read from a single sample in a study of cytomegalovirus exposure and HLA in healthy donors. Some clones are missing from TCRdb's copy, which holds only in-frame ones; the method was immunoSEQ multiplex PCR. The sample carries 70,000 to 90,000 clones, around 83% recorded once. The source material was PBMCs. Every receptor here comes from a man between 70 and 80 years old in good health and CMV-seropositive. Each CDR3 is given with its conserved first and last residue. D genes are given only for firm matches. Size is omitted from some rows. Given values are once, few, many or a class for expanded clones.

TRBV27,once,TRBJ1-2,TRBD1,CASSTGEHGYTF,TGTGCCAGTTCGACAGGGGAGCACGGCTACACCTTC
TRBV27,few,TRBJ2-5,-,CASRAGNRGETQYF,TGTGCCAGCAGGGCCGGGAATCGGGGAGAGACCCAGTACTTC
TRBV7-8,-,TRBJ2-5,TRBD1,CASSLAGQNQETQYF,TGTGCCAGCAGCTTAGCGGGACAGAATCAAGAGACCCAGTACTTC
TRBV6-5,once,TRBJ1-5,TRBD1,CASGPGQGVGQPQHF,TGTGCCAGCGGACCGGGACAGGGGGTTGGTCAGCCCCAGCATTTT
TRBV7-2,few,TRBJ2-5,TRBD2,CASSPAGGRETQYF,TGTGCCAGCAGCCCAGCGGGGGGGCGAGAGACCCAGTACTTC
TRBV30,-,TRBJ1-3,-,CAWILEGFSGNTIYF,TGTGCCTGGATCCTTGAGGGCTTCTCTGGAAACACCATATATTTT
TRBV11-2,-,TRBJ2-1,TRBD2,CASSLAGLAGGRNEQFF,TGTGCCAGCAGCTTAGCCGGGCTAGCGGGGGGGCGGAATGAGCAGTTCTTC
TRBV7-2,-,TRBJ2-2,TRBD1,CASSTGTGGTGELFF,TGTGCCAGCAGCACCGGGACAGGGGGAACCGGGGAGCTGTTTTTT
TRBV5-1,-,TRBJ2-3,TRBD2,CASSLGASGASTDTQYF,TGCGCCAGCAGCTTGGGGGCTAGCGGGGCTAGCACAGATACGCAGTATTTT
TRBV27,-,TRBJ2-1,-,CASSSAGLPNEQFF,TGTGCCAGCAGTTCCGCGGGACTGCCTAATGAGCAGTTCTTC
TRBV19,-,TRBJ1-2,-,CASIQGHQKGNYGYTF,TGTGCCAGTATACAGGGACATCAGAAGGGAAACTATGGCTACACCTTC
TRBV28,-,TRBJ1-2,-,CASSLFYYGYTF,TGTGCCAGCAGCCTGTTTTACTATGGCTACACCTTC
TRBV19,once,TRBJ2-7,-,CASSPSRFSYEQYF,TGTGCCAGTAGTCCTAGCCGGTTCTCCTACGAGCAGTACTTC
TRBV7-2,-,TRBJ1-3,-,CASSLGRDTGNTIYF,TGTGCCAGCAGCTTAGGTCGGGACACTGGAAACACCATATATTTT
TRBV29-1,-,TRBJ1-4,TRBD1,CSVRRQGTTNEKLFF,TGCAGCGTTCGCCGACAGGGAACAACTAATGAAAAACTGTTTTTT
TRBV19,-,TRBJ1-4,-,CASRKSAANEKLFF,TGTGCCAGCCGAAAGAGTGCGGCTAATGAAAAACTGTTTTTT
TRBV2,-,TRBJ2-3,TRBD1,CASRDRRSTDTQYF,TGTGCCAGCCGGGACAGGCGAAGCACAGATACGCAGTATTTT
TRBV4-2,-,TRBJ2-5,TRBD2,CASSQALAGPPETQYF,TGTGCCAGCAGCCAAGCACTAGCGGGGCCCCCAGAGACCCAGTACTTC
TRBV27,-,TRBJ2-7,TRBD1,CASSRRQGIYEQYF,TGTGCCAGCTCGCGTCGACAGGGGATCTACGAGCAGTACTTC
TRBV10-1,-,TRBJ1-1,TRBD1,CASSPGQGADEAFF,TGCGCCAGCAGCCCAGGACAGGGGGCAGATGAAGCTTTCTTT
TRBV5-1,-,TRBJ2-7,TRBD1,CASSLWTGGYEQYF,TGCGCCAGCAGCTTGTGGACAGGGGGCTACGAGCAGTACTTC
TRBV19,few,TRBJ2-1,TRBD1,CASLGQGRTSNEQFF,TGTGCCAGCCTGGGACAGGGGCGCACTTCCAATGAGCAGTTCTTC
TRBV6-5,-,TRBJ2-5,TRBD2,CASSYLASGGPETQYF,TGTGCCAGCAGTTACTTGGCTAGCGGGGGCCCGGAGACCCAGTACTTC
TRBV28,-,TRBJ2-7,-,CASSSGQSHEQYF,TGTGCCAGCAGTTCAGGACAGTCCCACGAGCAGTACTTC
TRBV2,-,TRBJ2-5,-,CASRTVETQYF,TGTGCCAGCAGGACAGTCGAGACCCAGTACTTC
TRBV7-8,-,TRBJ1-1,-,CASSLVRVQQNTEAFF,TGTGCCAGCAGCTTAGTGAGGGTACAGCAAAACACTGAAGCTTTCTTT
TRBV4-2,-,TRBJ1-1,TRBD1,CASSSHRGANTEAFF,TGTGCCAGCAGCTCCCACAGGGGGGCGAACACTGAAGCTTTCTTT
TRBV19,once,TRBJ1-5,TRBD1,CASLIQGAASNQPQHF,TGTGCCAGTCTGATACAGGGGGCCGCTAGCAATCAGCCCCAGCATTTT
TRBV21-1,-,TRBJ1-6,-,CASSKGRGRDRERWNSPLHF,TGTGCCAGCAGCAAAGGGCGGGGCCGGGACAGGGAAAGGTGGAATTCACCCCTCCACTTT
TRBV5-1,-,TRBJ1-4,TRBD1,CASSTGQGTNEKLFF,TGCGCCAGCAGCACAGGACAGGGTACTAATGAAAAACTGTTTTTT
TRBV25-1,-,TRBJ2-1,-,CASSDRGEQFF,TGTGCCAGCAGTGACAGGGGTGAGCAGTTCTTC